These 7 T cell receptor beta chains were all obtained from the same sample, sequenced in a study of T cells in Graves' hyperthyroidism and ophthalmopathy. Amplification yielded TCR beta CDR3 regions, with RNA transcripts as the source. When the TCR CDR3 underwent first-round RT-PCR, the HTBI primer set was used. TCRdb passed the multiplex PCR reads through MiXCR, listing each CDR3 protein once. This table has more than 350,000 distinct CDR3 sequences, over 12% appearing once. Sequencing was performed on blood. The receptors originated from a woman in her sixties with Graves' ophthalmopathy.

The chain couples TRBV15 to TRBJ2-3, with no clear D. Germline CDR1 is LNHNV and CDR2 is YYDKDF (reference sequence). Trimming shortened V by 5 bases and J by 6 bases, and 15 bases separated the two germline ends. The CDR3 covers 14 residues. For the CDR3, the DNA is TGTGCCACCAGCCCCAACGACTGGGCGGATACGCAGTATTTT. Protein product: CATSPNDWADTQYF. The whole variable domain, remainder taken from reference TRBV15 and TRBJ2-3, is DAMVIQNPRYQVTQFGKPVTLSCSQTLNHNVMYWYQQKSSQAPKLLFHYYDKDFNNEADTPDNFQSRRPNTSFCFLDIRSPGLGDTAMYLCATSPNDWADTQYFGPGTRLTVL.

This clonotype was observed a few times. This chain joins TRBV11-3 and TRBJ2-1; the match to TRBD2 covers 12 bases. The length of the CDR3 is 19 residues. CDR1 is SGHNT and CDR2 is YENEEA in the germline V gene. Losses at the gene ends were 1 base for V and 2 bases for J; bases not matched to a gene: 9. CDR3 sequence: CASSLGGLAGSSTYNEQFF. The CDR3, as DNA: TGTGCCAGCAGCTTAGGAGGACTAGCGGGAAGTAGCACCTACAATGAGCAGTTCTTC.

This clonotype was found a few times. The V gene is TRBV19, the J gene TRBJ2-3, with D perhaps matching TRBD1 or TRBD2 (5 bases each). The CDR3 extends over 13 amino acids. The V end was cut by 5 bases, the J end by 7 bases, with 13 bases between. Germline values: CDR1 LNHDA, CDR2 SQIVND (reference sequence). Here the CDR3 DNA reads TGTGCCAGTAGTCCTGGGGCTAGCAATACGCAGTATTTT. It yields the protein CASSPGASNTQYF. The full variable domain, rest sourced from reference TRBV19 and TRBJ2-3, is DGGITQSPKYLFRKEGQNVTLSCEQNLNHDAMYWYRQDPGQGLRLIYYSQIVNDFQKGDIAEGYSVSREKKESFPLTVTSAQKNPTAFYLCASSPGASNTQYFGPGTRLTVL.

This sequence joins TRBV7-3 and TRBJ2-3; 10 nucleotides agree with TRBD1. Germline-derived CDR1 and CDR2 are SGHTA and FQGTGA. Unmatched junction bases numbered 5, after V lost 3 bases and J lost 5 bases. The CDR3 consists of 15 residues. The CDR3 region has the DNA TGTGCCAGCAGCTTGGGACAGGGGAGGTTAGATACGCAGTATTTT. Protein sequence: CASSLGQGRLDTQYF.

This clonotype was detected many times. The chain carries TRBV11-2 and TRBJ1-4; D remains ambiguous. This CDR3 is built from 15 residues. The V end was cut by 0 bases, the J end by 5 bases, with 10 bases between. Germline V CDR1 and CDR2: SGHAT, FQNNGV. CDR3 nucleotide sequence: TGTGCCAGCAGCTTAGATTCGGTCATGAATGAAAAACTGTTTTTT. Translated, it gives CASSLDSVMNEKLFF.

The rearrangement links TRBV28 to TRBJ2-1; TRBD1 or TRBD2 may be the D gene (9 bases each). The CDR3 runs to 16 residues. CDR1 MDHEN and CDR2 SYDVKM come from the germline V gene. The V gene lost 4 bases and the J gene lost 4 bases, with 17 bases spanning the gap. The CDR3 sequence is CASSWPSGTGYNEQFF. For the CDR3, the DNA is TGTGCCAGCAGTTGGCCTAGCGGGACAGGGTACAATGAGCAGTTCTTC.

At least ten counts were recorded for this clonotype. The rearrangement uses TRBV2 and TRBJ2-7, with D uncertain. Germline assignment: CDR1 SNHLY and CDR2 FYNNEI. This CDR3 has 14 residues. Trimming left V 0 bases short and J 0 bases short, with 6 bases between. The CDR3 protein is CASSEAILSYEQYF. For the CDR3, the DNA is TGTGCCAGCAGTGAAGCAATACTCTCCTACGAGCAGTACTTC.